This entry lists 3 T cell receptor beta chains sequenced from one sample in a study of neoadjuvant anti-PD-1 for oral cavity cancer. Described time point: after neoadjuvant nivolumab, at surgical resection. Generated by immunoSEQ multiplex PCR, the TCRdb table keeps only in-frame clones and is missing some. The repertoire holds some 10,000 clones, about 61% seen once, with roughly 4.2% in the top ten. The sample consisted of PBMCs, taken after nivolumab (anti-PD-1) treatment. The receptors stem from a person aged 35-79 years with oral cavity squamous cell carcinoma.

The gene calls are TRBV15 and TRBJ1-4; D is possibly TRBD1 (6 bases). V lost 4 bases to trimming and J lost 2 bases, with 17 bases between them. This CDR3 comprises 17 residues. Germline CDR1 is LNHNV and CDR2 is YYDKDF (reference sequence). The CDR3 region is CATSKQGHGRTNEKLFF. CDR3 DNA: TGTGCCACCAGCAAACAGGGCCACGGGCGGACTAATGAAAAACTGTTTTTT. Looking up the rest from reference TRBV15 and TRBJ1-4 gives the full variable domain: DAMVIQNPRYQVTQFGKPVTLSCSQTLNHNVMYWYQQKSSQAPKLLFHYYDKDFNNEADTPDNFQSRRPNTSFCFLDIRSPGLGDTAMYLCATSKQGHGRTNEKLFFGSGTQLSVL.

V and J are TRBV4-1 and TRBJ1-1; D perhaps matches TRBD1 (5 bases). The CDR3 runs 13 residues. The germline V gene has CDR1 MGHRA and CDR2 YSYEKL. V lost 1 base, J lost 7 bases, and 10 bases lay in between. The CDR3 bases are TGCGCCAGCAGCCAAGTTGGGACGGATGAAGCTTTCTTT. It yields the protein CASSQVGTDEAFF.

The chain employs TRBV28 and TRBJ2-1; D not certain. Germline V lookup: CDR1 MDHEN, CDR2 SYDVKM. Trimming removed 6 bases at V and 5 bases at J, with 17 bases between. There are 15 residues in the CDR3. The CDR3 DNA reads as TGTGCCAGCAGCCTCGGACGATGGACGAACAATGAGCAGTTCTTC. This encodes CASSLGRWTNNEQFF.